What follows are 32 T cell receptor beta chains derived from one specimen sequenced in a study of blood T cell repertoires in COVID-19. Using immunoSEQ multiplex PCR, the repertoire was profiled, and TCRdb retains in-frame clones only, with some absent. The sample lists some 240,000 clones, 75% to 85% occurring once. Sequenced input: peripheral blood. These receptors came from a woman in her forties who had recovered from COVID-19.

This clone was counted only a few times. The chain employs TRBV5-4 and TRBJ2-7; TRBD1 matches at 7 bases. The V and J ends lost 1 base and 5 bases, in that order; junction bases with no gene match: 12. From germline, CDR1 is SGHNT and CDR2 YYREEE (reference sequence). The CDR3 spans 16 residues. Written as DNA, the CDR3 is TGTGCCAGCAGCTTGTTTTCGGGACAGAAAAGCCACGAGCAGTACTTC. Translating gives CASSLFSGQKSHEQYF.

The V and J genes are TRBV20-1 and TRBJ2-3, with D hard to call. Germline V gene data show CDR1 as DFQATT and CDR2 as SNEGSKA (reference sequence). The CDR3 totals 11 residues. The V gene lost 8 bases and the J gene lost 0 bases, with 6 bases spanning the gap. CDR3 region: CSPTSTDTQYF. The DNA of the CDR3 is TGCAGTCCTACTAGCACAGATACGCAGTATTTT.

The J gene is TRBJ1-2, the V gene TRBV5-4, with 7 bases fitting TRBD1. The CDR3 runs 14 residues. V trimming: 4 bases; J trimming: 2 bases; junction bases outside the gene matches: 5. The germline V gene has CDR1 SGHNT and CDR2 YYREEE (reference sequence). CDR3 protein: CASSDRQGNYGYTF. The CDR3 bases are TGTGCCAGCAGCGACCGACAGGGCAACTATGGCTACACCTTC.

J is TRBJ2-7 and V is TRBV10-3, with 10 bases that match TRBD1. Germline V gene data show CDR1 as ENHRY and CDR2 as SYGVKD. This CDR3 comprises 16 residues. V dropped 6 bases and J dropped 6; count of bases not matched to a gene: 14. The CDR3 sequence: CAIRKGTGTGAGEQYF. Here the CDR3 DNA reads TGTGCCATCAGAAAAGGAACCGGGACAGGGGCGGGCGAGCAGTACTTC.

V and J are TRBV9 and TRBJ2-4; 9 bases fit TRBD1. This CDR3 contains 16 residues. Germline V gene lookup returns CDR1 SGDLS and CDR2 YYNGEE. J lost 9 bases, V lost 3 bases, and 13 bases had no gene match. The CDR3 sequence is CASSEGFGTGFAIQYF. For the CDR3, the DNA is TGTGCCAGCAGCGAGGGATTTGGGACAGGGTTTGCCATTCAGTACTTC.

In this sample, this clone turned up once. V is TRBV2 and J is TRBJ2-4; TRBD1 agrees at 7 bases. CDR1 and CDR2 (germline): SNHLY, FYNNEI. Trimming took 5 bases from V and 7 from J; bases not matched to a gene: 8. The CDR3 length is 14 residues. For the CDR3, the DNA is TGTGCCAGCAGTTTACAGAGGACAGGTAACATTCAGTACTTC. Its translation is CASSLQRTGNIQYF.

This clone was detected only a few times. The CDR3 region has the DNA TGTGCCAGTAGTACCCTCGGACAGTCGTCCTTTTCACCCCTCCACTTT. The encoded protein is CASSTLGQSSFSPLHF. The V and J genes are TRBV19 and TRBJ1-6; possible D gene TRBD1, 6 bases. Germline V gene lookup returns CDR1 LNHDA and CDR2 SQIVND (reference sequence). The CDR3 totals 16 residues. V lost 4 bases and J lost 9, with 19 bases in between.

The chain joins TRBV5-1 to TRBJ2-7, with 7 bases aligning to TRBD1. The CDR3 is 14 residues long. V trimming: 3 bases; J trimming: 7 bases; junction bases outside the gene matches: 10. Germline CDR1 reads SGHRS; CDR2 reads YFSETQ. The chain's CDR3 is CASSSPQGTREQYF. CDR3 coding DNA: TGCGCCAGCAGCTCCCCACAGGGGACGAGGGAGCAGTACTTC.

This chain connects TRBV11-1 to TRBJ1-1; D gene ambiguous. This CDR3 spans 11 amino acids. Germline V CDR1 and CDR2: SGHAT, FQDESV (reference sequence). V lost 1 base, J lost 7 bases, and 4 bases lay in between. DNA of the CDR3: TGTGCCAGCAGCTTAGACAGTGAAGCTTTCTTT. Translating gives CASSLDSEAFF.

The chain links TRBV5-1 to TRBJ1-4; the match to TRBD1 covers 7 bases. Germline V CDR1 and CDR2: SGHRS, YFSETQ. CDR3 length: 15 residues. V was clipped by 0 bases and J by 4 bases; unmatched bases: 3. The CDR3 spells CASSLAGDSNEKLFF. CDR3 DNA: TGCGCCAGCAGCTTGGCAGGGGACAGTAATGAAAAACTGTTTTTT.

In its sample, this clone was seen a few times. The chain links TRBV28 to TRBJ2-7; the D gene is possibly TRBD2 (5 bases). This CDR3 region has 12 residues. V was shortened by 10 bases and J by 4 bases, with 14 bases between the two germline ends. Germline V lookup: CDR1 MDHEN, CDR2 SYDVKM. CDR3 sequence (DNA): TGTGCCACCCGAGGGAATTCGTACGAGCAGTACTTC. Translated: CATRGNSYEQYF.

This chain links TRBV19 with TRBJ2-1, with 7 bases fitting TRBD1. The ends lost 3 bases at V and 4 bases at J; junction bases unmatched: 6. Germline-derived CDR1 and CDR2 are LNHDA and SQIVND (reference sequence). This CDR3 comprises 15 residues. CDR3 loop: CASSILRGLYNEQFF. The CDR3 DNA follows: TGTGCCAGTAGTATCCTCAGGGGGTTGTACAATGAGCAGTTCTTC.

As regards this clone: Other DNA sequences within the sample encode an identical CDR3. The chain recombines TRBV18 with TRBJ2-7; 9 bases fit TRBD1. The germline V gene has CDR1 KGHSH and CDR2 LQKENI. The CDR3 contains 15 residues. V lost 3 bases to trimming and J lost 2 bases; unmatched junction nucleotides: 5. The CDR3: CASSPPGQGTYEQYF. In DNA form, the CDR3 reads TGTGCCAGCTCACCCCCGGGACAGGGAACCTACGAGCAGTACTTC.

The genes are TRBV4-3 and TRBJ1-2; 9 nucleotides match TRBD1. Trimming removed 4 bases from V and 7 bases from J; junction bases left unmatched: 7. The CDR3 is 14 amino acids. Germline V gene lookup returns CDR1 LGHNA and CDR2 YSLEER. The DNA for the CDR3 is TGCGCCAGCAGCCCGGGACAGGGAGAGTCTGGCTACACCTTC. The encoded protein is CASSPGQGESGYTF.

V and J are TRBV9 and TRBJ2-1; tentative D call: TRBD1 (5 bases). With 3 bases removed from V and 5 bases from J, the gap between germline ends came to 6 bases. Germline V gives CDR1 SGDLS, CDR2 YYNGEE. The CDR3 contains 12 residues. In DNA form, the CDR3 reads TGTGCCAGCAGCGAGACAGACAATGAGCAGTTCTTC. Translated, it gives CASSETDNEQFF.

This clone came up once. This rearrangement joins TRBV24-1 to TRBJ2-7, with D unclear. The CDR3 runs 15 residues. Trimming took off 3 bases at V and 3 bases at J, with 14 bases between the two ends. Germline V CDR1 and CDR2: KGHDR, SFDVKD. The CDR3, as DNA: TGTGCCACCAGTGATGCAGAAACTCTAGGCTACGAGCAGTACTTC. Translated, it gives CATSDAETLGYEQYF.

This rearrangement joins TRBV6-5 to TRBJ2-5; a weak D match, TRBD2 (6 bases). Germline-derived CDR1 and CDR2 are MNHEY and SVGAGI. The length of the CDR3 is 14 residues. V lost 7 bases to trimming and J lost 5 bases, with 17 bases between them. This CDR3 is CASKPGLAAETQYF. In DNA form, the CDR3 reads TGTGCCAGCAAGCCGGGACTTGCGGCCGAGACCCAGTACTTC.

The chain links TRBV5-1 to TRBJ2-3; 12 bases line up with TRBD1. V shed 0 bases, J shed 4 bases, and the junction held 6 bases outside the gene matches. The CDR3 has 17 amino acids. Germline CDR1 and CDR2: SGHRS and YFSETQ. The CDR3 region is CASSLEVGQGASDTQYF. CDR3 coding DNA: TGCGCCAGCAGCTTGGAGGTGGGACAGGGGGCCTCAGATACGCAGTATTTT. Filled out from reference TRBV5-1 and TRBJ2-3, the complete variable domain reads KAGVTQTPRYLIKTRGQQVTLSCSPISGHRSVSWYQQTPGQGLQFLFEYFSETQRNKGNFPGRFSGRQFSNSRSEMNVSTLELGDSALYLCASSLEVGQGASDTQYFGPGTRLTVL.

This clone was found once. V usage is TRBV6-5 and J usage is TRBJ1-3; D is perhaps TRBD1 (5 bases). CDR1 is MNHEY, CDR2 SVGAGI, per germline. This CDR3 spans 15 amino acids. Trimming shortened V by 7 bases and J by 3 bases, and 16 bases separated the two germline ends. This CDR3 reads CASTPDGGSGNTIYF. The CDR3 nucleotides read TGTGCCAGCACCCCGGACGGGGGGAGTGGAAACACCATATATTTT.

The V gene is TRBV7-8, the J gene TRBJ2-6, with D possibly being TRBD1 (5 bases). The CDR3 runs to 18 residues. Trimming took off 5 bases at V and 2 bases at J, with 19 bases between the two ends. Germline CDR1 is SGHVS and CDR2 is FQNEAQ. The DNA for the CDR3 is TGTGCCAGCAGCCCGACGTTTAAGGGCAGGGCTGGGGCCAACGTCCTGACTTTC. It codes for CASSPTFKGRAGANVLTF.

V gene TRBV10-3 combines with J gene TRBJ2-1; 9 nucleotides align to TRBD2. Germline assignment: CDR1 ENHRY and CDR2 SYGVKD. V lost 4 bases, J lost 8 bases, and 9 bases stayed unmatched. This CDR3 has 15 amino acids. The CDR3 loop is CAISGNSGGMDEQFF. The DNA for the CDR3 is TGTGCCATCAGTGGTAATAGCGGGGGTATGGATGAGCAGTTCTTC.

The rearrangement joins TRBV3-1 (or the pseudogene TRBV3-2) to TRBJ2-1; 10 positions agree with TRBD2. Germline CDR1 is LGHDT and CDR2 is YNNKEL (reference sequence). The V and J ends lost 2 bases and 12 bases, in that order; junction bases with no gene match: 4. The CDR3 sequence is 13 residues long. CDR3 protein: CASSQTPSGGQFF. CDR3 sequence (DNA): TGTGCCAGCAGCCAAACACCTAGCGGGGGGCAGTTCTTC.

The chain uses TRBV7-2 and TRBJ2-1, with 13 bases matching TRBD2. The germline V gene encodes CDR1 SGHTA and CDR2 FQGNSA. The CDR3 contains 17 residues. V was clipped by 4 bases and J by 6 bases; unmatched bases: 9. CDR3 DNA: TGTGCCAGCAGCTCCCCCGGGACTAGCGGGGTGGGCAATGAGCAGTTCTTC. This gives the protein CASSSPGTSGVGNEQFF.

As regards this clone: A junction boundary mismatches the germline segment, possibly from a read error. This chain connects TRBV2 to TRBJ1-1, with D unclear. CDR1 is SNHLY and CDR2 is FYNNEI in the germline V gene. The CDR3 extends over 12 amino acids. Here the CDR3 reads CASSGGYTEAFF. The CDR3 DNA reads as TGTGCCAGTAGTGGAGGGTACACTGAAGCTTTCTTT.

The gene calls are TRBV29-1 and TRBJ2-1, with 7 bases identical to TRBD2. Trimming removed 4 bases from V and 1 base from J; junction bases left unmatched: 7. Germline CDR1 reads SQVTM; CDR2 reads ANQGSEA. The CDR3 sequence is 15 residues long. CDR3: CSVGKSSGSYNEQFF. The CDR3 coding sequence is TGCAGCGTTGGGAAGTCTAGCGGATCCTACAATGAGCAGTTCTTC.

This chain uses TRBV7-3 with TRBJ2-2; D perhaps matches TRBD1 (5 bases). The CDR3 consists of 14 residues. V was cut by 4 bases and J by 3 bases, with 9 bases left in between. Germline V gene lookup returns CDR1 SGHTA and CDR2 FQGTGA. CDR3 sequence: CASSSGRDTGELFF. Written as DNA, the CDR3 is TGTGCCAGCAGCTCCGGCAGGGACACCGGGGAGCTGTTTTTT.

The rearrangement uses TRBV5-6 and TRBJ1-1; TRBD1 is a possible D gene (5 bases). Germline V gene data show CDR1 as SGHDT and CDR2 as YYEEEE. Trimming removed 5 bases from V and 4 bases from J, with 15 bases in between. The CDR3 covers 14 residues. The CDR3 DNA reads as TGTGCCAGCAGTCCTGGTGGTAGGGGCACTGAAGCTTTCTTT. As protein: CASSPGGRGTEAFF.

The chain is built from TRBV15 and TRBJ1-5; D gene uncertain. Trimming took off 4 bases at V and 5 bases at J, with 18 bases between the two ends. This CDR3 is 16 amino acids long. Germline V gene sequence: CDR1 LNHNV, CDR2 YYDKDF (reference sequence). CDR3 DNA: TGTGCCACCAGCAATCCACCTGCGGCGGGCGATCAGCCCCAGCATTTT. Its translation: CATSNPPAAGDQPQHF.

The chain couples TRBV5-6 to TRBJ2-5; a weak D match, TRBD2 (5 bases). The V and J ends lost 1 base and 5 bases respectively, with 6 bases between them. In germline, CDR1 is SGHDT, CDR2 YYEEEE. This CDR3 is 12 amino acids long. The CDR3 reads CASSLLAETQYF. The CDR3 DNA reads as TGTGCCAGCAGCTTGTTAGCGGAGACCCAGTACTTC.

The chain carries TRBV11-1 and TRBJ1-6, with TRBD1 matching 8 bases. Trimming at V came to 5 bases and at J to 9 bases, leaving 6 bases not matched to a gene. Germline V gene sequence: CDR1 SGHAT, CDR2 FQDESV (reference sequence). The CDR3 loop spans 14 amino acids. The CDR3 nucleotides read TGTGCCAGCAGCGAACGGGACAGGCTTTCACCCCTCCACTTT. It specifies CASSERDRLSPLHF. The full variable domain, its missing parts supplied by reference TRBV11-1 and TRBJ1-6, is EAEVAQSPRYKITEKSQAVAFWCDPISGHATLYWYRQILGQGPELLVQFQDESVVDDSQLPKDRFSAERLKGVDSTLKIQPAELGDSAMYLCASSERDRLSPLHFGNGTRLTVT.

The chain joins TRBV5-1 to TRBJ2-7; 10 positions match TRBD2. Per germline, CDR1 SGHRS and CDR2 YFSETQ. The V gene end was trimmed by 1 base and the J gene end by 6 bases; junction bases not matched to a gene: 16. The CDR3 sequence is 18 residues long. This CDR3 reads CASSLSFASGGIPTEQYF. Written as DNA, the CDR3 is TGCGCCAGCAGCTTGAGTTTCGCTAGCGGGGGAATTCCGACCGAGCAGTACTTC.

This chain joins TRBV29-1 and TRBJ2-3; 9 bases match TRBD1. Germline lookup yields CDR1 SQVTM and CDR2 ANQGSEA. The CDR3 is made up of 12 amino acids. V trimming: 7 bases; J trimming: 4 bases; junction bases outside the gene matches: 3. CDR3 protein: CSARTGADTQYF. DNA of the CDR3: TGCAGCGCCAGGACAGGGGCAGATACGCAGTATTTT.